This T cell receptor beta chain was recorded in a study of Ad26.COV2.S vaccination and SARS-CoV-2 variants. Study context: Once or twice, 56 days apart, Ad26.COV2.S was delivered intramuscularly.

Libraries were prepared by immunoSEQ multiplex PCR; TCRdb keeps only in-frame clonotypes and omits some of them. The sample includes 400,000 to 450,000 clones, 80% to 95% of them seen just once. Regarding treatment: around 19 received Ad26.COV2.S at low or high dose, single or two shots; several received placebo; per-sample allocation not given. The samples were gathered on day 63 after the first injection of vaccine or placebo. Overall study findings and caveats: Using TCR breadth and depth analyses may have led to underestimated total T cell responses. Following vaccination, spike-specific CD8+ and CD4+ T cell responses reportedly exhibited substantial breadth.

The ends lost 0 bases at V and 1 base at J; junction bases unmatched: 1. Germline V lookup: CDR1 MNHEY, CDR2 SVGAGI. The CDR3 length is 15 residues. With regard to this clone: The antigen is not known.

The chain carries TRBV6-5 and TRBJ2-3, with TRBD2 matching over 7 bases. The source is a person aged 18 to 59 who received the Ad26.COV2.S COVID-19 vaccine or a placebo. The sample consisted of peripheral blood, taken in a trial of Ad26.COV2.S vaccine versus placebo. DNA for the CDR3: TGTGCCAGCAGTTACTCGCTAGCGGGCACAGATACGCAGTATTTT. It is translated as CASSYSLAGTDTQYF.